The entry below describes one TCR beta chain. Through a sample-barcoded 5' primer and a J-beta primer mix, a second PCR was run for 7 to 11 cycles. Every cDNA molecule bore a tag from a template-switch adaptor containing 12 random nucleotides. TCRdb re-called the 5' RACE reads with MiXCR, one entry per CDR3 protein. The data hold hundreds of thousands of distinct CDR3 sequences, with 35% to 50% observed a single time. This record comes from a study of blood T cells in healthy people across ages. The V end lost 4 bases, the J end lost 0 bases, and 13 bases lay between the germline ends. The CDR3 length is 15 residues. CDR1 is SGHRS and CDR2 is YFSETQ in the germline V gene.

This chain uses TRBV5-1 with TRBJ1-1, with TRBD1 as a possible D gene (5 bases). What was sequenced was blood. This receptor was taken from an elderly man in good health. The CDR3 sequence: CASSGLGTMNTEAFF. The CDR3, as DNA: TGCGCCAGCAGCGGGCTCGGGACCATGAACACTGAAGCTTTCTTT.